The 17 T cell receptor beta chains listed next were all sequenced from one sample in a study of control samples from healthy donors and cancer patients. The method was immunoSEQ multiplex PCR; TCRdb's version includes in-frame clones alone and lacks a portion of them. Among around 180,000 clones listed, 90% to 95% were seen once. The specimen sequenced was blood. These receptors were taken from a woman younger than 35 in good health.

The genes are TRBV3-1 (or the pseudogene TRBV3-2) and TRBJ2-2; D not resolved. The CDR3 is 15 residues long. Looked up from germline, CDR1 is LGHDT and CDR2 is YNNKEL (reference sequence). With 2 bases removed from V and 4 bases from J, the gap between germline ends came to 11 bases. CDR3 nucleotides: TGTGCCAGCAGCCAACGACCTCTGCCCACCGGGGAGCTGTTTTTT. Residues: CASSQRPLPTGELFF.

In DNA form, the CDR3 reads TGTGCCACCAGTGATCCAGGGGATTATGGCTACACCTTC. Translating it yields CATSDPGDYGYTF. The V and J genes are TRBV24-1 and TRBJ1-2; tentative D call: TRBD1 (6 bases). Trimming cost V 3 bases and J 5 bases, with 9 bases left between them. There are 13 residues in the CDR3. The germline CDR1 and CDR2 sequences are KGHDR and SFDVKD.

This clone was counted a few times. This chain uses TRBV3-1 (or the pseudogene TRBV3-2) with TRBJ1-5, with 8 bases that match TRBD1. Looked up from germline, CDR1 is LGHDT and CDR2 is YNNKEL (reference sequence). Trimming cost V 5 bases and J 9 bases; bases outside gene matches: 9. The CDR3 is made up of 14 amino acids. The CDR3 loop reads CASSEGQAGVPQHF. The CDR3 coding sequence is TGTGCCAGCAGCGAGGGACAGGCAGGGGTGCCCCAGCATTTT.

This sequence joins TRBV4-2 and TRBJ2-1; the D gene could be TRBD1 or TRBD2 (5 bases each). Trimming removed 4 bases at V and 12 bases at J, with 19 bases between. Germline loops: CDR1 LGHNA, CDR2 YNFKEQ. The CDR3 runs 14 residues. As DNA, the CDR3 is TGTGCCAGCAGCCCCCTAAAGGGGACCCCTGGGCAGTTCTTC. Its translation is CASSPLKGTPGQFF.

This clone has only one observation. CDR3 amino acids: CASSVRLAGNNEQFF. The CDR3 region has the DNA TGTGCCAGCAGCGTCCGACTAGCGGGAAACAATGAGCAGTTCTTC. The chain uses TRBV9 and TRBJ2-1, with 11 nucleotides matching TRBD2. The germline V gene has CDR1 SGDLS and CDR2 YYNGEE. This CDR3 is built from 15 residues. V trimming: 2 bases; J trimming: 5 bases; junction bases outside the gene matches: 3.

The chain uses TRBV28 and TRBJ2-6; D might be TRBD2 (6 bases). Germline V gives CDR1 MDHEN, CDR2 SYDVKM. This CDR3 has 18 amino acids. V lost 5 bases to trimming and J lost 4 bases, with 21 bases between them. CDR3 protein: CASSEPTGTAGGANVLTF. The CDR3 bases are TGTGCCAGCAGTGAGCCTACCGGGACCGCGGGAGGGGCCAACGTCCTGACTTTC.

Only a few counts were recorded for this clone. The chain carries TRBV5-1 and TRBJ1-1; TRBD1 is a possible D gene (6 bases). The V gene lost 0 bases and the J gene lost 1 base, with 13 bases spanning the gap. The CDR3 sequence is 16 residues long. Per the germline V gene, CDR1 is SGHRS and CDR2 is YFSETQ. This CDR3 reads CASSLETGKRNTEAFF. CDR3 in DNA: TGCGCCAGCAGCTTGGAAACAGGGAAAAGGAACACTGAAGCTTTCTTT.

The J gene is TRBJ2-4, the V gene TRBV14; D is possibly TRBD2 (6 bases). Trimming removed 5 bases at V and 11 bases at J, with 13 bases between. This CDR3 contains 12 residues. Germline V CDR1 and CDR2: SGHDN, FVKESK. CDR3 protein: CASSSVGGFQYF. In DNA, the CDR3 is TGTGCCAGCAGCTCAGTGGGGGGTTTTCAGTACTTC.

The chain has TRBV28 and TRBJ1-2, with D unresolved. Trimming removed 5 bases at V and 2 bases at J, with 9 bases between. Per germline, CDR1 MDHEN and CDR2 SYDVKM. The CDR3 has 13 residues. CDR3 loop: CASSHDRNYGYTF. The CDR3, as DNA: TGTGCCAGCAGTCACGACCGAAACTATGGCTACACCTTC.

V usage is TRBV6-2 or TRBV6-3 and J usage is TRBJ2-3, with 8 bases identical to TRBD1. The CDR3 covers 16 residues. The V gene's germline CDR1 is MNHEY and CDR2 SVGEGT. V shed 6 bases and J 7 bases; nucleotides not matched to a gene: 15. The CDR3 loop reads CASSLFMGQDIHTQYF. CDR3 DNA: TGTGCCAGCAGCCTCTTTATGGGACAGGATATCCATACGCAGTATTTT.

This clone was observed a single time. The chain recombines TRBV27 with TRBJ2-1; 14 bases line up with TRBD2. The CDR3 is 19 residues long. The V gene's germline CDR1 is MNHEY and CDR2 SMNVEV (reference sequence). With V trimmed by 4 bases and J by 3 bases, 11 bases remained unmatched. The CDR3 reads CASSSWTSGGLTHYNEQFF. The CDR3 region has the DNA TGTGCCAGCAGTTCCTGGACTAGCGGGGGGCTGACCCACTACAATGAGCAGTTCTTC.

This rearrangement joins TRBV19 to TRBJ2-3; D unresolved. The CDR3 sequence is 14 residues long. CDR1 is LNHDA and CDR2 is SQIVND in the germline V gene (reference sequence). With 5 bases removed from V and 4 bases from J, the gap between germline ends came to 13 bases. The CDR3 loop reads CASSDRSLADTQYF. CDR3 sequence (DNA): TGTGCCAGTAGTGATCGCTCCTTGGCAGATACGCAGTATTTT.

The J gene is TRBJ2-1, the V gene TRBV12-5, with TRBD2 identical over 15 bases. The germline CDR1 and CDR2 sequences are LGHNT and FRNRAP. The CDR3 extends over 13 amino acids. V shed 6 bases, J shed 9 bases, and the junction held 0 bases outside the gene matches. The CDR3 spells CASGGLAGGEQFF. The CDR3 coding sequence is TGTGCTAGTGGGGGACTAGCGGGAGGTGAGCAGTTCTTC.

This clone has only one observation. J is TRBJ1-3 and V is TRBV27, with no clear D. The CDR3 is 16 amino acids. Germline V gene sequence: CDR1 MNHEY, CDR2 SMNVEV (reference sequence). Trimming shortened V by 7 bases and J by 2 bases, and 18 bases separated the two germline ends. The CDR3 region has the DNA TGTGCCAGCACCCCATTGTACCCCGGCGCTGGAAACACCATATATTTT. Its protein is CASTPLYPGAGNTIYF.

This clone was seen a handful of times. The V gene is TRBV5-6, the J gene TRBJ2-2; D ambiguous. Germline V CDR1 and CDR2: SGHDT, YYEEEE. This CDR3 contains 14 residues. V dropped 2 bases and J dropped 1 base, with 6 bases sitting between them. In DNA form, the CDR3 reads TGTGCCAGCAGCTTAGGTGGGAACACCGGGGAGCTGTTTTTT. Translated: CASSLGGNTGELFF.

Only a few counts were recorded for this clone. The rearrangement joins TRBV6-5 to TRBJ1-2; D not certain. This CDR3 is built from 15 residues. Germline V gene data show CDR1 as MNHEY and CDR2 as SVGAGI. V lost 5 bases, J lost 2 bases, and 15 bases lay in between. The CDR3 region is CASSPYSLSNYGYTF. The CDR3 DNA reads TGTGCCAGCAGTCCATACAGTCTCTCCAACTATGGCTACACCTTC.

The DNA for the CDR3 is TGTGCCACCAGCAGAAGCCCAGCGTTTACCTACGAGCAGTACTTC. It specifies CATSRSPAFTYEQYF. The chain links TRBV15 to TRBJ2-7; D is unclear. Germline-derived CDR1 and CDR2 are LNHNV and YYDKDF (reference sequence). The V gene lost 2 bases and the J gene lost 2 bases, with 13 bases spanning the gap. The CDR3 is 15 amino acids.